This T cell receptor (beta chain) was identified during a study of response to subunit inactivated influenza vaccine. General study points: Only a handful of new T cells, the authors suggested, are recruited with each seasonal influenza vaccination.

This CDR3 comprises 15 residues. Germline V gene lookup returns CDR1 SGHVS and CDR2 FNYEAQ. Trimming shortened V by 4 bases and J by 2 bases, and 15 bases separated the two germline ends. Details on this clonotype: As yet, its antigen is unknown.

Using its own MiXCR run on the RT-PCR reads, TCRdb lists one record per CDR3 protein. The sample holds under 850,000 distinct CDR3 sequences; around a sixth are singletons and the top ten take around 9.9%. The TCR originated in a man in his fifties who received an inactivated influenza vaccine. The chain is built from TRBV7-6 and TRBJ2-7, with D possibly matching TRBD1 (6 bases). The material was PBMCs from blood, obtained 5 days after vaccination. This CDR3 reads CASSWGHGDAYEQYF. In nucleotides, the CDR3 is TGTGCCAGCAGCTGGGGGCATGGGGACGCCTACGAGCAGTACTTC.